This T cell receptor (beta chain) was sequenced in a study of control samples from healthy donors and cancer patients. The CDR3 runs 14 residues. V lost 2 bases, J lost 7 bases, and 9 bases lay in between. Germline assignment: CDR1 PRHDT and CDR2 FYEKMQ (reference sequence). Method: immunoSEQ multiplex PCR; TCRdb's copy keeps in-frame clones and lacks some. The data hold around 170,000 clones, with almost 90% observed a single time. The origin of this receptor is a woman in her twenties or thirties in good health. The J gene is TRBJ1-6, the V gene TRBV13; a possible D gene is TRBD1 (6 bases). The sample comprised blood. The CDR3 nucleotides read TGTGCCAGCAGCTTACGACAGGCAAATTCACCCCTCCACTTT. Translated, it gives CASSLRQANSPLHF.